This is a list of T cell receptor beta chains from one sample in a study of blood T cell repertoires in COVID-19. The protocol was immunoSEQ multiplex PCR, while the TCRdb copy is restricted to in-frame clones and leaves out a portion. Of 150,000 to 200,000 clones in the sample, about 89% were seen once. Specimen: peripheral blood. The source of these receptors is a man aged 18 to 35 who had recovered from COVID-19. The CDR3 runs from the conserved cysteine through the conserved F or W. D genes are given only for firm matches. Clone size is stated in some rows and not others, as once, few, many or a class when expanded.

CDR3	DNA	size	V	J	D
CASSVRLAEFSYNEQFF	TGTGCCAGCAGCGTTAGACTAGCGGAGTTCTCCTACAATGAGCAGTTCTTC	-	TRBV7-2	TRBJ2-1	TRBD2
CASRAGMNTGELFF	TGTGCCAGTAGGGCAGGGATGAACACCGGGGAGCTGTTTTTT	few	TRBV7-2	TRBJ2-2	-
CASSYLPGSGYTF	TGTGCCAGCAGTTATCTTCCGGGGTCTGGCTACACCTTC	-	TRBV6-5	TRBJ1-2	-
CASSQGPSYGYTF	TGTGCCAGCAGCCAGGGGCCCTCCTATGGCTACACCTTC	-	TRBV3-1/TRBV3-2	TRBJ1-2	-
CASTLPQGAAFGSGNTIYF	TGTGCCAGTACCCTACCACAGGGGGCTGCGTTTGGATCTGGAAACACCATATATTTT	-	TRBV19	TRBJ1-3	TRBD1
CASSLTTGQPQHF	TGTGCCAGCAGTTTAACCACAGGGCAGCCCCAGCATTTT	-	TRBV27	TRBJ1-5	-
CASTYRGTNEKLFF	TGTGCCAGCACTTACCGGGGTACTAATGAAAAACTGTTTTTT	once	TRBV6-6	TRBJ1-4	-
CASSRYGTYNEQFF	TGTGCCAGCAGCAGATACGGGACCTACAATGAGCAGTTCTTC	once	TRBV5-8	TRBJ2-1	-
CASSPPGQGSYGYTF	TGTGCCAGCAGCCCTCCGGGACAGGGCTCCTATGGCTACACCTTC	-	TRBV7-9	TRBJ1-2	TRBD1
CASSFSGTATYEQYF	TGTGCCAGCAGTTTCTCCGGGACAGCTACCTACGAGCAGTACTTC	-	TRBV27	TRBJ2-7	TRBD1
CASSAGGYTGELFF	TGTGCCAGCAGTGCAGGGGGCTACACCGGGGAGCTGTTTTTT	once	TRBV5-4	TRBJ2-2	TRBD1
CASSVRSGTENTGELFF	TGTGCCAGCAGCGTACGGTCAGGTACCGAAAACACCGGGGAGCTGTTTTTT	once	TRBV9	TRBJ2-2	-
CASSRAAPDTQYF	TGTGCCAGCAGTCGAGCCGCTCCAGATACGCAGTATTTT	-	TRBV12-3/TRBV12-4	TRBJ2-3	-
CASSLLQGGRKLFF	TGTGCCAGCAGTTTGCTACAGGGAGGGCGAAAACTGTTTTTT	-	TRBV28	TRBJ1-4	-
CASSFRDRGNNSPLHF	TGTGCCAGTAGTTTCCGGGACAGGGGAAATAATTCACCCCTCCACTTT	once	TRBV19	TRBJ1-6	TRBD1
CASSAKPHEQFF	TGTGCCAGCAGCGCAAAGCCCCATGAGCAGTTCTTC	once	TRBV7-9	TRBJ2-1	-
CASSSNRGEQYF	TGTGCCAGCAGTTCGAACAGGGGCGAGCAGTACTTC	-	TRBV28	TRBJ2-7	TRBD1
CASSLASSSYEQYF	TGCGCCAGCAGCTTGGCTTCGTCTAGCTACGAGCAGTACTTC	-	TRBV5-1	TRBJ2-7	-
CASSSYSGGTEAFF	TGTGCCAGCAGCTCATACTCAGGGGGCACTGAAGCTTTCTTT	once	TRBV14	TRBJ1-1	TRBD1
CASMGGQSTGELFF	TGTGCCAGTATGGGGGGACAGTCGACCGGGGAGCTGTTTTTT	-	TRBV19	TRBJ2-2	-
CASSLGQGADLEKLFF	TGTGCCAGCAGCCTCGGACAGGGGGCAGATCTGGAAAAACTGTTTTTT	-	TRBV5-4	TRBJ1-4	TRBD1
CASSISGFPYNEQFF	TGTGCCAGTAGTATCAGCGGGTTTCCCTACAATGAGCAGTTCTTC	-	TRBV19	TRBJ2-1	-
CASSVGLSFYGYTF	TGTGCCAGCAGCGTAGGCTTGAGCTTCTATGGCTACACCTTC	-	TRBV9	TRBJ1-2	-
CASSQSRETQYF	TGTGCCAGCAGCCAGTCAAGAGAGACCCAGTACTTC	-	TRBV7-2	TRBJ2-5	-
CASKLNQPQHF	TGTGCCAGCAAGCTCAATCAGCCCCAGCATTTT	few	TRBV2	TRBJ1-5	-
CASSPRGGGEQYF	TGTGCCAGCTCCCCACGGGGAGGAGGCGAGCAGTACTTC	once	TRBV18	TRBJ2-7	-
CASSPPGGSFEQYF	TGTGCCAGCAGCCCCCCGGGTGGCTCGTTCGAGCAGTACTTC	-	TRBV6-6	TRBJ2-7	-
CASISRTDTQYF	TGTGCCAGCATATCTCGCACAGATACGCAGTATTTT	-	TRBV28	TRBJ2-3	-
CASLGPNTGELFF	TGTGCCAGCCTGGGCCCGAACACCGGGGAGCTGTTTTTT	-	TRBV10-3	TRBJ2-2	-
CASSLATSANTGELFF	TGCGCCAGCAGCTTGGCGACTAGCGCGAACACCGGGGAGCTGTTTTTT	-	TRBV5-1	TRBJ2-2	TRBD2
CASSLVRPGGGYTF	TGCGCCAGCAGCTTGGTTCGCCCAGGGGGAGGCTACACCTTC	once	TRBV5-1	TRBJ1-2	TRBD1
CASSLAGSRQPQHF	TGTGCCAGTAGTCTCGCGGGCTCCAGACAGCCCCAGCATTTT	-	TRBV19	TRBJ1-5	-
CASSSGLSTGELFF	TGTGCCAGCTCATCGGGACTTTCCACCGGGGAGCTGTTTTTT	-	TRBV18	TRBJ2-2	-
CASSLGTSGRETQYF	TGTGCCAGCAGCTTGGGGACTAGCGGGAGAGAGACCCAGTACTTC	-	TRBV7-2	TRBJ2-5	TRBD2
CASSLAGANVETQYF	TGTGCCAGCAGCTTAGCGGGGGCGAATGTAGAGACCCAGTACTTC	-	TRBV7-8	TRBJ2-5	-
CASSQRAGFNEQFF	TGTGCCAGCAGCCAACGGGCAGGGTTCAATGAGCAGTTCTTC	once	TRBV3-1/TRBV3-2	TRBJ2-1	-
CASSWTRPGELFF	TGTGCCAGCAGCTGGACTAGACCCGGGGAGCTGTTTTTT	-	TRBV12-3/TRBV12-4	TRBJ2-2	TRBD2
CASSLGGTTLQETQYF	TGCGCCAGCAGCTTGGGGGGGACTACCCTTCAAGAGACCCAGTACTTC	-	TRBV5-1	TRBJ2-5	TRBD2
CASSLAAGNEKLFF	TGCGCCAGCAGCTTGGCGGCAGGGAATGAAAAACTGTTTTTT	-	TRBV5-1	TRBJ1-4	-
CASREGANTEAFF	TGTGCCAGTAGGGAGGGGGCGAACACTGAAGCTTTCTTT	-	TRBV19	TRBJ1-1	TRBD1
CAWNPSGGETQYF	TGTGCCTGGAATCCCAGCGGCGGGGAGACCCAGTACTTC	-	TRBV30	TRBJ2-5	-
CASSQEGDRVGEQYF	TGCGCCAGCAGCCAAGAAGGGGACAGGGTTGGCGAGCAGTACTTC	-	TRBV4-1	TRBJ2-7	TRBD1
CASSLARQGSYEQYF	TGTGCCAGCAGCTTGGCCCGGCAGGGGTCCTACGAGCAGTACTTC	-	TRBV5-6	TRBJ2-7	-
CASSSRTGNNEQYF	TGTGCCAGCAGCTCCCGGACAGGGAACAACGAGCAGTACTTC	-	TRBV9	TRBJ2-7	TRBD1
CASSLAGQGYGYTF	TGTGCCAGCAGCTTAGCAGGCCAGGGGTATGGCTACACCTTC	-	TRBV7-2	TRBJ1-2	-
CASSSGGVSRTEAFF	TGTGCCAGCAGCTCCGGGGGGGTGTCGAGGACTGAAGCTTTCTTT	once	TRBV7-2	TRBJ1-1	-
CASSQERELGYEQYF	TGTGCCAGCAGCCAAGAGCGGGAGCTAGGCTACGAGCAGTACTTC	-	TRBV4-2	TRBJ2-7	TRBD2
CASSTGTGEAFF	TGTGCCAGCAGTACGGGGACAGGTGAAGCTTTCTTT	-	TRBV6-5	TRBJ1-1	TRBD1
CASSLDTVGYTF	TGTGCCAGCAGCTTGGATACTGTAGGCTACACCTTC	-	TRBV5-4	TRBJ1-2	-
CASSPRKGRGDGYTF	TGTGCCAGCAGTCCGCGTAAGGGGCGAGGAGATGGCTACACCTTC	-	TRBV27	TRBJ1-2	-
CASSLMAGGNADTQYF	TGCGCCAGCAGCTTGATGGCGGGAGGGAACGCAGATACGCAGTATTTT	-	TRBV5-1	TRBJ2-3	TRBD2
CASGDSSYEQYF	TGTGCCAGTGGGGACAGCTCCTACGAGCAGTACTTC	-	TRBV19	TRBJ2-7	TRBD1